The rows below give T cell receptor beta chains drawn from one sample of a study of cytomegalovirus exposure and HLA in healthy donors. Repertoires were generated with immunoSEQ multiplex PCR, while TCRdb's copy carries only in-frame clones and drops some. The top ten clones hold roughly 3.1% of a sample with more than 95,000 clones, about 83% of them seen once. Sample: PBMCs. The source is a man aged 30 to 39 in good health and CMV-seronegative. Both conserved end residues are part of each CDR3. Each record gives: V gene, D gene, clone size, J gene, CDR3 DNA, CDR3 protein. D genes are given only for firm matches. Clone size is given for some rows only: seen once, a few or many times, or a class if the clone is expanded.

TRBV19	NA	NA	TRBJ1-3	TGTGCCAGTAGTATTTTTATGGACTCCTCTGGAAACACCATATATTTT	CASSIFMDSSGNTIYF
TRBV30	TRBD1	NA	TRBJ2-7	TGTGCCTGGAGTGTACCCGGACAGGGCTACGAGCAGTACTTC	CAWSVPGQGYEQYF
TRBV7-2	NA	NA	TRBJ2-7	TGTGCCAGCAGCCTCTTGGCTGGTGCTTCCTACGAGCAGTACTTC	CASSLLAGASYEQYF
TRBV19	NA	NA	TRBJ2-2	TGTGCCAGTGATATCGGGACAACCGGGGAGCTGTTTTTT	CASDIGTTGELFF
TRBV7-3	NA	NA	TRBJ2-1	TGTGCCAGCAGCCCTAAAGGGACCGGGACAGGTCGACTAGCGGTCCCTGGGAGTGAGCAGTTCTTC	CASSPKGTGTGRLAVPGSEQFF
TRBV5-6	NA	NA	TRBJ1-2	TGTGCCAGCAGCAACTTCGGGAAACTAGGTGGCTACACCTTC	CASSNFGKLGGYTF
TRBV7-2	TRBD2	once	TRBJ2-3	TGTGCCAGCAGCCCCCTGGGCGGGAGTCCAGATACGCAGTATTTT	CASSPLGGSPDTQYF
TRBV25-1	NA	NA	TRBJ2-7	TGTGCCAGCAGTGACTTGTCGCCCTATGAGCAGTACTTC	CASSDLSPYEQYF
TRBV10-3	NA	NA	TRBJ1-1	TGTGCCAGCAGTACGGCGGGGACTGCCCTTTTTTACAACACTGAAGCTTTCTTT	CASSTAGTALFYNTEAFF
TRBV7-3	TRBD2	NA	TRBJ2-1	TGTGCCAGCAGCCTGACTAGCGGGGGGGCGGTAACCTCCTACAATGAGCAGTTCTTC	CASSLTSGGAVTSYNEQFF
TRBV7-3	TRBD1	NA	TRBJ2-7	TGTGCCAGCAGCCCCGGGACAGGGCCCTACGAGCAGTACTTC	CASSPGTGPYEQYF
TRBV27	NA	NA	TRBJ2-1	TGTGCCAGCAGTCCCCCATTTAGCGGACCCTCCAATGAGCAGTTCTTC	CASSPPFSGPSNEQFF
TRBV6-5	TRBD2	NA	TRBJ2-2	TGTGCCAGCAGTCCCCCTAGCGGAATCACCGGGGAGCTGTTTTTT	CASSPPSGITGELFF
TRBV18	NA	NA	TRBJ1-1	TGTGCCAGCTCACCAATAAACATGAACACTGAAGCTTTCTTT	CASSPINMNTEAFF
TRBV27	TRBD1	NA	TRBJ2-7	TGTGCCAGCAGTCCCAGGACCGGGACAGGGGGCTCCTACGAGCAGTACTTC	CASSPRTGTGGSYEQYF
TRBV6-1	TRBD2	NA	TRBJ2-5	TGTGCCAGCAGTGCCCAGAGCGGGGACCGGGAGACCCAGTACTTC	CASSAQSGDRETQYF
TRBV21-1	NA	NA	TRBJ1-5	TGTGCCAGCAGCAATCAGAAGGTCGGCAGGGCTAATCAGCCCCAGCATTTT	CASSNQKVGRANQPQHF
TRBV29-1	NA	once	TRBJ1-2	TGCAGCGCGACCCAAGGTTCGGGGGTTTTCTATGGCTACACCTTC	CSATQGSGVFYGYTF
TRBV2	NA	NA	TRBJ1-1	TGTGCCAGCAGTTTACGCCAAGCGACAGGACCGAACACTGAAGCTTTCTTT	CASSLRQATGPNTEAFF